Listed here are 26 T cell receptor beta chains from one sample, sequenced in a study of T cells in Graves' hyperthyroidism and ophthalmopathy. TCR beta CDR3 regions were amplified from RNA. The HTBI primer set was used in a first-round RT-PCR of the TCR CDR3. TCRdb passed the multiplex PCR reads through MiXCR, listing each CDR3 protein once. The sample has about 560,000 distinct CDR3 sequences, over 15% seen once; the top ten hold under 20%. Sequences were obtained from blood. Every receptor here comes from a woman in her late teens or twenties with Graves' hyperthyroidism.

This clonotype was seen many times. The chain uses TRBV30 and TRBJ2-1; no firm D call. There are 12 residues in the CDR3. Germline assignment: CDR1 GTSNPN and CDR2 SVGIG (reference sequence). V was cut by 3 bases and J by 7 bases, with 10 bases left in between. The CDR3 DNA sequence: TGTGCCTGGAGCCTAAGTGGGAATGAGCAGTTCTTC. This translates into CAWSLSGNEQFF.

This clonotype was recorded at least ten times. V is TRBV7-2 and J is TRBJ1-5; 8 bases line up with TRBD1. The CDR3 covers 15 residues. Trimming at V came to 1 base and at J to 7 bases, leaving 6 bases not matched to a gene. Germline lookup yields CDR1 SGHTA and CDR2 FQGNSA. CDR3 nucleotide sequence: TGTGCCAGCAGCTTAGGGACAGGGCTGATGCAGCCCCAGCATTTT. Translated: CASSLGTGLMQPQHF.

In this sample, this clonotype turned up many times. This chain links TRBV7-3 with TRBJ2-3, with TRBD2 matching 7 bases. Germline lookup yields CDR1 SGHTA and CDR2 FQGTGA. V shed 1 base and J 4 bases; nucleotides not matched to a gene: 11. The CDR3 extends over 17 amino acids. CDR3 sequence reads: CASSLIPRSGEADTQYF. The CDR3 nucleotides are TGTGCCAGCAGCTTAATTCCGAGGAGCGGGGAAGCAGATACGCAGTATTTT. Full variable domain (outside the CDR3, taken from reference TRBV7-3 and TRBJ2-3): GAGVSQTPSNKVTEKGKYVELRCDPISGHTALYWYRQSLGQGPEFLIYFQGTGAADDSGLPNDRFFAVRPEGSVSTLKIQRTERGDSAVYLCASSLIPRSGEADTQYFGPGTRLTVL.

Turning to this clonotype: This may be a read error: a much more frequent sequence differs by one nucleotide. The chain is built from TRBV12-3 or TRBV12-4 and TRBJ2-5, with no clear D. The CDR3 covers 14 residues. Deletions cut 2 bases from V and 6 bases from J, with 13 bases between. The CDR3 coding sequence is TGTGCCAGCAGTTTAACCCCTAGTTCGAAGACCCAGTACTTC. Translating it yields CASSLTPSSKTQYF.

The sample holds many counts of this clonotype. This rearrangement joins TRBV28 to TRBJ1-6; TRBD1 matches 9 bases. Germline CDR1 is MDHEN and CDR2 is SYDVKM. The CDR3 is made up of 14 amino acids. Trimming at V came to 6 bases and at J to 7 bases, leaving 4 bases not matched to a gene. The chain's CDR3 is CASSLTGGNSPLHF. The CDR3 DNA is TGTGCCAGCAGCTTGACAGGGGGGAATTCACCCCTCCACTTT.

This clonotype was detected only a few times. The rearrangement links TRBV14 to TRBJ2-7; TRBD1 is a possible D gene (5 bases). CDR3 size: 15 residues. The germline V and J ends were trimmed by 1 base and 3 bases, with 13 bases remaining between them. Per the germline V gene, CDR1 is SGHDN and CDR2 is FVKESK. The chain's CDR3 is CASSQGRTGLYEQYF. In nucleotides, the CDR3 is TGTGCCAGCAGCCAAGGCCGTACAGGCCTCTACGAGCAGTACTTC.

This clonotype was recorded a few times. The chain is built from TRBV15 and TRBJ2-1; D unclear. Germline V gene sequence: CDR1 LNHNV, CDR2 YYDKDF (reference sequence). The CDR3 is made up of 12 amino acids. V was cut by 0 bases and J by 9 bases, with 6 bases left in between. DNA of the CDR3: TGTGCCACCAGCAGAGATCGAAGTGAGCAGTTCTTC. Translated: CATSRDRSEQFF.

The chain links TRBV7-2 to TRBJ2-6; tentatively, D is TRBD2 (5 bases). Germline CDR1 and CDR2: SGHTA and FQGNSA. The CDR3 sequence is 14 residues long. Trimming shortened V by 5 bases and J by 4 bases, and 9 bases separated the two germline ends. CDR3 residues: CASSREGGANVLTF. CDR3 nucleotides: TGTGCCAGCAGCCGGGAAGGCGGGGCCAACGTCCTGACTTTC.

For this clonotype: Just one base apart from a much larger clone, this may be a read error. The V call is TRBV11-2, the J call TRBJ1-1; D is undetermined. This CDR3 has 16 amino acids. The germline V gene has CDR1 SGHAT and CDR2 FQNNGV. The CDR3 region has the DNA TGTGCCAGCAGCAAAGCCCTGTCCTCCGGGGTCACTGAAGGTTTCTTT. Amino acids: CASSKALSSGVTEGFF.

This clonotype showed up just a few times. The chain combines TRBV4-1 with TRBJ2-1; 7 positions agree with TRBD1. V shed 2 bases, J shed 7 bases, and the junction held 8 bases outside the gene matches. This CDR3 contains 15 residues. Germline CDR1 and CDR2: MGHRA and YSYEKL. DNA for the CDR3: TGCGCCAGCAGCCAACCGAGACAGGGTTGGAATGAGCAGTTCTTC. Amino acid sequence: CASSQPRQGWNEQFF.

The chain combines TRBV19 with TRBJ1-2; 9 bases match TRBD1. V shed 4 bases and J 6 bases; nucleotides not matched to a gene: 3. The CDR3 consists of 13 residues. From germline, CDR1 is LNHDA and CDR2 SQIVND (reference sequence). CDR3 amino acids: CASSTGQGNGYTF. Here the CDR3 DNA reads TGTGCCAGTAGTACGGGACAGGGAAATGGCTACACCTTC.

The DNA of the CDR3 is TGTGCCAGCAGCTACTCGGGACGGAGTTCACTTACGGTGAACACTGAAGCTTTCTTT. It codes for CASSYSGRSSLTVNTEAFF. The chain has TRBV11-1 and TRBJ1-1; the D gene is possibly TRBD1 (5 bases). With 4 bases removed from V and 0 bases from J, the gap between germline ends came to 24 bases. The V gene's germline CDR1 is SGHAT and CDR2 FQDESV (reference sequence). The CDR3 consists of 19 residues.

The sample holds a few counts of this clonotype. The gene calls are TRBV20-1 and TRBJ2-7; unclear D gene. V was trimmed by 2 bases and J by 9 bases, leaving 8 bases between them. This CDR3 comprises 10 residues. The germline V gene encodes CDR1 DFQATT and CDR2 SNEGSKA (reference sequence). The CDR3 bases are TGCAGTGCTAGACTCCCGGGGCAGTACTTC. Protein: CSARLPGQYF.

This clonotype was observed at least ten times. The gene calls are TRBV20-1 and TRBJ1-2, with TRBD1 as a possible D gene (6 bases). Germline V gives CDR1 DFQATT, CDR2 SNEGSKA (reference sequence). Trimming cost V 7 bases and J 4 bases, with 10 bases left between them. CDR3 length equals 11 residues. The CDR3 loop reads CSVTGSYGYTF. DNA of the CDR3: TGCAGTGTCACAGGGTCCTATGGCTACACCTTC.

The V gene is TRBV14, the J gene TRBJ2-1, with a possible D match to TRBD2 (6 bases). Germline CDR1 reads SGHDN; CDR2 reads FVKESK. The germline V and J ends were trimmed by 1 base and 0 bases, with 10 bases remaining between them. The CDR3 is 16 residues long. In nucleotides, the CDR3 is TGTGCCAGCAGCCAAGGGCGGGACCTCTCCTACAATGAGCAGTTCTTC. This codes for CASSQGRDLSYNEQFF.

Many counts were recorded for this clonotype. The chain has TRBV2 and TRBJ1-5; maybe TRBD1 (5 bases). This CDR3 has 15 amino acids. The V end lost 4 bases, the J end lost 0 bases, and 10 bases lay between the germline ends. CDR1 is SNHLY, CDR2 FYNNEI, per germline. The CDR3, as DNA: TGTGCCAGCAGTGGGGACGGTTATAGCAATCAGCCCCAGCATTTT. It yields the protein CASSGDGYSNQPQHF.

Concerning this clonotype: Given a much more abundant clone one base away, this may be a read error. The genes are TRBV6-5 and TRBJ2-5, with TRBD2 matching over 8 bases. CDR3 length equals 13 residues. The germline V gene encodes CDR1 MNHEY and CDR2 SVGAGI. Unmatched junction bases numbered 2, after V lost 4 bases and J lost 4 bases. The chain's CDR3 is CASSCRGGETQYF. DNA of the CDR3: TGTGCCAGCAGTTGCCGGGGGGGAGAGACCCAGTACTTC.

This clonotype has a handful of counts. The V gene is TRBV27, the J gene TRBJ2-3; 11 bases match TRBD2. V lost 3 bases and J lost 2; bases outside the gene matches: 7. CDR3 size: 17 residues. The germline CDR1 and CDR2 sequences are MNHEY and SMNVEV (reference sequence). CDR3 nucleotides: TGTGCCAGCAGTTTGCTACTAGCGGGGGCATACACAGATACGCAGTATTTT. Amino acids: CASSLLLAGAYTDTQYF.

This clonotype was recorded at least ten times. CDR3 amino acids: CASSLGQSFYGYTF. The CDR3 DNA reads as TGTGCCAGCAGCCTGGGACAGAGCTTCTATGGCTACACCTTC. The chain employs TRBV3-1 and TRBJ1-2, with TRBD1 matching 7 bases. V gave up 4 bases and J gave up 4 bases; unmatched junction bases: 6. This CDR3 region has 14 residues. CDR1 LGHDT and CDR2 YNNKEL come from the germline V gene (reference sequence).

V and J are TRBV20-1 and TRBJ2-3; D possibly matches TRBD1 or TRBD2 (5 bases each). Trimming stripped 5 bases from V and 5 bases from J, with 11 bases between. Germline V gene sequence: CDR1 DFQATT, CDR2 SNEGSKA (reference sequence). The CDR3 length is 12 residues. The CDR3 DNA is TGCAGTGCTTGGGACGGAATAGATACGCAGTATTTT. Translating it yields CSAWDGIDTQYF.

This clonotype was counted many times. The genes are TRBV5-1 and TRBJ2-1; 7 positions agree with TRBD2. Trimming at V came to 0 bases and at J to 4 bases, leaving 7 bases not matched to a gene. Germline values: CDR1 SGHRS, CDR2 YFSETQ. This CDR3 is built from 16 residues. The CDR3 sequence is CASSLGRLAEYNEQFF. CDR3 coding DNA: TGCGCCAGCAGCTTGGGCCGGCTAGCGGAGTACAATGAGCAGTTCTTC.

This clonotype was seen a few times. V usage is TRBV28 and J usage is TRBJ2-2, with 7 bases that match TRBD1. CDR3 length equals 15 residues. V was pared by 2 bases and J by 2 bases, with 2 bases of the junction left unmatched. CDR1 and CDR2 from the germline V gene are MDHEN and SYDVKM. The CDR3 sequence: CASSLTGVNTGELFF. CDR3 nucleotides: TGTGCCAGCAGTTTAACAGGGGTCAACACCGGGGAGCTGTTTTTT.

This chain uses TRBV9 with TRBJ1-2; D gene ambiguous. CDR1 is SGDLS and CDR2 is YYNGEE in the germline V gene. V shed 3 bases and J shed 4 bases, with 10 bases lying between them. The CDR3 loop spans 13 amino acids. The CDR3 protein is CASSAENPYGYTF. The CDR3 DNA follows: TGTGCCAGCAGCGCAGAGAACCCCTATGGCTACACCTTC.

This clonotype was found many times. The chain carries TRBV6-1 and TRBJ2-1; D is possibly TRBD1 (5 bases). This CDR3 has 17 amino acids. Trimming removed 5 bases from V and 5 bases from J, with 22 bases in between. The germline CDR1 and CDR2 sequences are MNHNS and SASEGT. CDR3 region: CASSILGPTGRDNEQFF. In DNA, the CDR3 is TGTGCCAGCAGTATACTGGGGCCAACTGGAAGGGACAATGAGCAGTTCTTC.

In nucleotides, the CDR3 is TGTGCCAGCAGTTCGCCGGACTGGGGGACCCAGTACTTC. It encodes CASSSPDWGTQYF. The gene calls are TRBV27 and TRBJ2-5, with a tentative D call TRBD2 (5 bases). The germline gives CDR1 MNHEY, CDR2 SMNVEV (reference sequence). The CDR3 spans 13 residues. V lost 4 bases and J 7 bases, leaving 13 bases between the germline ends.

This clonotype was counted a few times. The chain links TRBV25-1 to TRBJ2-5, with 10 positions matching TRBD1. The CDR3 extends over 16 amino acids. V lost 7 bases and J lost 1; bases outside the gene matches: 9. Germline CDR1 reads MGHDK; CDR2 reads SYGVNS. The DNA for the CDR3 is TGTGCCAGCACCAAAGTGGGACAGGGGCGCCAAGAGACCCAGTACTTC. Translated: CASTKVGQGRQETQYF.